This T cell receptor beta chain was sequenced during a study of blood T cell repertoires in COVID-19. About the study: The United States, Italy and Spain supplied acute and convalescent COVID-19 samples.

The data were produced by immunoSEQ multiplex PCR, yet TCRdb's version contains in-frame clones alone and is incomplete. Counted here are approximately 120,000 clones, about 83% occurring once; the ten biggest clones make up under 6%. The length of the CDR3 is 14 residues. V shed 6 bases, J shed 4 bases, and the junction held 6 bases outside the gene matches. Germline V gene lookup returns CDR1 SNHLY and CDR2 FYNNEI. V usage is TRBV2 and J usage is TRBJ1-2; 9 bases match TRBD1. Sequencing input: peripheral blood. This receptor was taken from a man aged 80 or over with active or convalescent COVID-19. CDR3 coding DNA: TGTGCCAGCAGCGAGTCGGGACAGGGCTATGGCTACACCTTC. Translating it yields CASSESGQGYGYTF.